The next 28 T cell receptor beta chains were all read from a single sample in a study of T cell clonality in common variable immunodeficiency. TCRdb keeps only in-frame clones here, not all; method: immunoSEQ multiplex PCR. The record shows about 33,000 clones for this sample, with no singletons present. Material for sequencing was peripheral blood mononuclear cells. These receptor sequences come from a person between 18 and 70 years old in good health.

The table lists this clone with many counts. The CDR3 goes on 3 residues after the read ends, and that part is filled in from the germline J gene. The V gene is TRBV12-3 or TRBV12-4, the J gene TRBJ1-1, with D maybe TRBD1 (6 bases). Trimming took off 10 bases at V and 6 bases at J, with 12 bases between the two ends. The CDR3 covers 11 residues. CDR3 protein: CATQGSAEAFF. CDR3 bases read: TGTGCCACCCAGGGGAGCGCTGAA.

This clone was detected many times. The observed sequence ends 3 residues before the CDR3 terminus, with the missing tail filled in from the germline J gene. V and J are TRBV28 and TRBJ2-1, with TRBD2 matching over 9 bases. The germline gives CDR1 MDHEN, CDR2 SYDVKM. CDR3 length: 15 residues. V lost 7 bases, J lost 4 bases, and 8 bases stayed unmatched. The CDR3 bases that were read are TGTGCCAGCACCCCCGCGACTAGCGGTTACAATGAG. It codes for CASTPATSGYNE. The whole CDR3 is CASTPATSGYNEQFF.

This clone was counted many times. From the germline J gene comes the end of the CDR3, since the read stops 3 residues before it. J is TRBJ2-1 and V is TRBV20-1; 10 bases map to TRBD2. CDR1 is DFQATT, CDR2 SNEGSKA, per germline (reference sequence). CDR3 length: 14 residues. V dropped 2 bases and J dropped 4; count of bases not matched to a gene: 2. The chain's CDR3 is CSARQLAGYNEQFF. The sequenced CDR3 bases are TGCAGTGCTAGACAACTAGCGGGGTACAATGAG.

There are many counts of this clone. Sequencing ends 3 residues short of the CDR3 end; the germline J gene provides the rest. The genes are TRBV7-3 and TRBJ1-6, with D possibly matching TRBD1 (5 bases). Trimming took 3 bases from V and 3 from J, leaving 9 bases between them. Germline CDR1 SGHTA, CDR2 FQGTGA. CDR3 size: 15 residues. Partial CDR3 DNA: TGTGCCAGCAGCTTCCAGGGAGACTATAATTCACCC. Translation gives CASSFQGDYNSP. The whole CDR3 reads CASSFQGDYNSPLHF.

This clone occurred many times. The CDR3 extends 3 residues past the end of the read, so its final part is completed from the germline J gene. The V and J genes are TRBV6-1 and TRBJ2-3; D might be TRBD1 (6 bases). This CDR3 is built from 16 residues. CDR1 is MNHNS and CDR2 is SASEGT in the germline V gene. Trimming pared 3 bases from V and 2 bases from J, leaving 15 bases between. The CDR3 sequence is CASSDEGVGATDTQYF. The part of the CDR3 DNA that was read is TGTGCCAGCAGTGATGAGGGGGTGGGAGCCACAGATACG.

This clone was found many times. The CDR3 goes on 3 residues after the read ends, and that part is filled in from the germline J gene. J is TRBJ2-5 and V is TRBV20-1; TRBD1 might be the D (5 bases). CDR1 and CDR2 (germline): DFQATT, SNEGSKA (reference sequence). Trimming cost V 5 bases and J 3 bases, with 10 bases left between them. This CDR3 spans 12 amino acids. CDR3 amino acids: CSAGHRKETQYF. The part of the CDR3 DNA that was read is TGCAGTGCTGGACACAGGAAAGAGACC.

Many counts were recorded for this clone. The DNA ends 3 residues before the CDR3 does, and the rest of the CDR3 is filled in from the germline J gene. V is TRBV7-3 and J is TRBJ1-6, with a possible D match to TRBD1 (5 bases). CDR1 is SGHTA and CDR2 is FQGTGA in the germline V gene. There are 15 residues in the CDR3. V was pared by 5 bases and J by 2 bases, with 10 bases between. The CDR3 loop is CASSPTGPYNSPLHF. The part of the CDR3 DNA that was read is TGTGCCAGCAGCCCCACAGGCCCCTATAATTCACCC.

This clone was picked up many times. Read coverage stops 3 residues before the CDR3 terminus; the germline J gene supplies the remainder. The chain employs TRBV20-1 and TRBJ2-7; TRBD2 matches at 9 bases. The trim removed 6 bases at V and 2 bases at J, leaving 2 bases unmatched. The germline V gene encodes CDR1 DFQATT and CDR2 SNEGSKA (reference sequence). The CDR3 sequence is 12 residues long. CDR3 DNA, as far as it was read: TGCAGTGCCGGGACTAGCCCCTACGAG. Translating gives CSAGTSPYE. The entire CDR3 sequence reads CSAGTSPYEQYF.

Many counts were recorded for this clone. The read finishes 3 residues shy of the CDR3 end, and the germline J gene is used to complete it. Additional DNA sequences in this sample encode the identical CDR3. The V call is TRBV10-3, the J call TRBJ1-3, with D perhaps TRBD1 (6 bases). The CDR3 contains 16 residues. The V and J ends lost 0 bases and 1 base respectively, with 10 bases between them. Germline V gene sequence: CDR1 ENHRY, CDR2 SYGVKD. Partial CDR3 DNA: TGTGCCATCAGTGAGTCTCGGGGGGCATCTGGAAACACC. It codes for CAISESRGASGNT. The whole CDR3 sequence reads CAISESRGASGNTIYF.

This clone occurred many times. The sequenced fragment ends 3 residues before the CDR3 boundary, so the rest is inferred from the germline J gene. The chain combines TRBV10-1 with TRBJ1-3; weak D call: TRBD1 (6 bases). The CDR3 runs 15 residues. Trimming stripped 5 bases from V and 0 bases from J, with 11 bases between. Germline CDR1 reads WNHNN; CDR2 reads SYGVQD (reference sequence). The DNA read from the CDR3 is TGCGCCAGCAGTTCGGACAGACGCTCTGGAAACACC. Translation: CASSSDRRSGNT. The entire CDR3 protein reads CASSSDRRSGNTIYF.

As for this clone: Sequencing ends 3 residues short of the CDR3 end; the germline J gene provides the rest. The rearrangement joins TRBV30 to TRBJ2-3; D is possibly TRBD1 (6 bases). Germline CDR1 GTSNPN, CDR2 SVGIG (reference sequence). V lost 1 base to trimming and J lost 4 bases, with 9 bases between them. This CDR3 comprises 13 residues. CDR3 protein: CAWSGQGPDTQYF. Partial CDR3 DNA: TGTGCCTGGAGTGGGCAGGGGCCAGATACG.

This clone showed up many times. Coverage ceases 3 residues before the CDR3 finishes, and the germline J gene fills in the end. The chain combines TRBV5-5 with TRBJ1-5; D is unclear. CDR1 is SGHKS and CDR2 is YYEKEE in the germline V gene (reference sequence). The CDR3 length is 14 residues. Trimming shortened V by 4 bases and J by 7 bases, and 15 bases separated the two germline ends. The covered CDR3 bases are TGTGCCAGCAGCCCAGGATTCATTCGACAGCCC. Encoded protein: CASSPGFIRQP. In full, the CDR3 reads CASSPGFIRQPQHF.

To note about this clone: The read finishes 3 residues shy of the CDR3 end, and the germline J gene is used to complete it. The V call is TRBV6-4, the J call TRBJ1-5, with D unclear. The CDR3 totals 13 residues. CDR1 is MRHNA, CDR2 SNTAGT, per germline. Trimming shortened V by 2 bases and J by 2 bases, and 4 bases separated the two germline ends. This CDR3 is CASSDRGNQPQHF. The CDR3 bases that were read are TGTGCCAGCAGTGACAGGGGCAATCAGCCC.

This clone was seen repeatedly, ten times or more. Partial CDR3 DNA: TGTGCTAGTGGTTTGGGAGGGACAGGGCTACCCTACGAG. This translates into CASGLGGTGLPYE. The CDR3 in its entirety is CASGLGGTGLPYEQYF. The chain carries TRBV12-5 and TRBJ2-7; 9 bases map to TRBD1. With the read ending 3 residues before the CDR3 end, the germline J gene is used to fill in that end. The CDR3 runs to 16 residues. Per the germline V gene, CDR1 is LGHNT and CDR2 is FRNRAP. With V trimmed by 1 base and J by 2 bases, 6 bases remained unmatched.

This clone was seen ten or more times. The sequenced fragment ends 3 residues before the CDR3 boundary, so the rest is inferred from the germline J gene. V usage is TRBV2 and J usage is TRBJ2-1; 7 nucleotides line up with TRBD1. CDR3 size: 11 residues. V lost 7 bases to trimming and J lost 7 bases; unmatched junction nucleotides: 1. Germline CDR1 and CDR2: SNHLY and FYNNEI. The CDR3 region is CASKTGNEQFF. The part of the CDR3 DNA that was read is TGTGCCAGCAAGACAGGGAATGAG.

This clone has ten or more counts. The CDR3 goes on 3 residues after the read ends, and that part is filled in from the germline J gene. V is TRBV14 and J is TRBJ1-2; no definite D call. Germline values: CDR1 SGHDN, CDR2 FVKESK. CDR3 size: 13 residues. V was shortened by 6 bases and J by 6 bases, with 14 bases between the two germline ends. CDR3 amino acids: CASSSGFRDGYTF. The part of the CDR3 DNA that was read is TGTGCCAGCAGTTCCGGGTTCAGAGATGGC.

In this sample, this clone turned up many times. The CDR3 goes on 3 residues after the read ends, and that part is filled in from the germline J gene. The rearrangement links TRBV28 to TRBJ2-2, with 9 bases lining up with TRBD1. Germline V lookup: CDR1 MDHEN, CDR2 SYDVKM. The CDR3 totals 15 residues. V was pared by 3 bases and J by 5 bases, with 4 bases of the junction left unmatched. The covered CDR3 bases are TGTGCCAGCAGTTTGATAGGGACAGGGACCGGGGAG. Its translation: CASSLIGTGTGE. The CDR3, in full, reads CASSLIGTGTGELFF.

The table lists this clone with many counts. The CDR3 here is CAWSPGGNTEAFF. Partial CDR3 DNA: TGTGCCTGGAGTCCGGGGGGGAACACTGAA. The chain couples TRBV30 to TRBJ1-1, with D perhaps matching TRBD1 (5 bases). Read coverage stops 3 residues before the CDR3 terminus; the germline J gene supplies the remainder. This CDR3 region has 13 residues. CDR1 and CDR2 (germline): GTSNPN, SVGIG (reference sequence). V was clipped by 2 bases and J by 1 base, with 8 bases between them.

This clone was seen ten or more times. The sequenced fragment ends 3 residues before the CDR3 boundary, so the rest is inferred from the germline J gene. The gene calls are TRBV7-8 and TRBJ2-2; 8 positions agree with TRBD1. Germline V gene sequence: CDR1 SGHVS, CDR2 FQNEAQ. The CDR3 totals 17 residues. Trimming removed 1 base from V and 3 bases from J; junction bases left unmatched: 7. This CDR3 reads CASSLGAGTGHTGELFF. The CDR3 DNA, read in part, is TGTGCCAGCAGCTTAGGAGCCGGGACAGGACACACCGGGGAG.

This clone showed up many times. The CDR3 is cut off 3 residues early in the read; its end comes from the germline J gene. The gene calls are TRBV4-2 and TRBJ2-3, with D possibly matching TRBD1 (5 bases). V was trimmed by 2 bases and J by 5 bases, leaving 14 bases between them. Germline CDR1 reads LGHNA; CDR2 reads YNFKEQ. The CDR3 runs 15 residues. CDR3 protein: CASSQPGRVEDTQYF. The DNA read from the CDR3 is TGTGCCAGCAGCCAACCCGGCAGGGTGGAAGATACG.

A word on this clone: The junction departs from germline at one end; a sequencing error may be responsible. The observed sequence ends 3 residues before the CDR3 terminus, with the missing tail filled in from the germline J gene. V is TRBV2 and J is TRBJ1-4, with D possibly matching TRBD1 (5 bases). This CDR3 contains 15 residues. CDR1 SNHLY and CDR2 FYNNEI come from the germline V gene. The CDR3 bases that were read are TGTGCCAGCAGTGAGTTGTCAGGGAGTTTAGAAACA. This translates into CASSELSGSLET. From start to end, the CDR3 is CASSELSGSLETLFF.

This clone was seen more than once but under ten times. The CDR3 end falls 3 residues outside the read, so it is completed with the germline J gene. The chain recombines TRBV6-1 with TRBJ1-3; possibly TRBD1 for D (5 bases). CDR3 length: 17 residues. V was clipped by 1 base and J by 2 bases, with 15 bases between them. Per germline, CDR1 MNHNS and CDR2 SASEGT. The DNA read from the CDR3 is TGTGCCAGCAGTGAAGGGGACTTTTTTGGGCCTGGAAACACC. The encoded protein is CASSEGDFFGPGNT. The full CDR3 protein reads CASSEGDFFGPGNTIYF.

This clone has only a few counts. The read falls 3 residues short of the CDR3 end, and the missing part is taken from the germline J gene. This sequence joins TRBV5-1 and TRBJ1-2; 7 bases fit TRBD1. This CDR3 contains 16 residues. Germline V lookup: CDR1 SGHRS, CDR2 YFSETQ. Partial CDR3 DNA: TGCGCCAGCAGCTTGGCCGAACAGGGGATCTCCTACGAC. It specifies CASSLAEQGISYD. The full-length CDR3 reads as CASSLAEQGISYDYTF.

This clone came up a few times. At one end the junction does not follow the germline gene, possibly because of a read error. The observed sequence ends 3 residues before the CDR3 terminus, with the missing tail filled in from the germline J gene. This sample includes further DNA sequences coding for the same CDR3. The chain combines TRBV19 with TRBJ1-2; possibly TRBD1 for D (5 bases). The CDR3 runs 16 residues. Germline CDR1 is LNHDA and CDR2 is SQIVND (reference sequence). The DNA read from the CDR3 is TGTGCCAGTAGTAGGAGCGGCTCTCAGGGACTCTATGGA. It yields the protein CASSRSGSQGLYG. The entire CDR3 protein reads CASSRSGSQGLYGYTF.

This clone has at least ten counts. The CDR3 region is CASSDGGVNTEAFF. Partial CDR3 DNA: TGTGCCAGTAGCGACGGGGGGGTGAACACTGAA. The V and J genes are TRBV19 and TRBJ1-1; weak D call: TRBD1 (5 bases). Read coverage stops 3 residues before the CDR3 terminus; the germline J gene supplies the remainder. The CDR3 has 14 residues. The V gene lost 6 bases and the J gene lost 0 bases, with 11 bases spanning the gap. Germline-derived CDR1 and CDR2 are LNHDA and SQIVND (reference sequence). The full variable domain, in which reference TRBV19 and TRBJ1-1 provide the parts outside the CDR3, is DGGITQSPKYLFRKEGQNVTLSCEQNLNHDAMYWYRQDPGQGLRLIYYSQIVNDFQKGDIAEGYSVSREKKESFPLTVTSAQKNPTAFYLCASSDGGVNTEAFFGQGTRLTVV.

The sample holds many counts of this clone. The read ends 3 residues before the CDR3 terminus; that terminus is restored from the germline J gene. The genes are TRBV7-9 and TRBJ2-7; D not certain. V gave up 1 base and J gave up 1 base, with 8 bases separating them. Per germline, CDR1 SEHNR and CDR2 FQNEAQ (reference sequence). The CDR3 covers 14 residues. The chain's CDR3 is CASSLGDLSYEQYF. The CDR3 DNA, read in part, is TGTGCCAGCAGCTTAGGCGACTTATCCTACGAG. The variable domain in full, with the rest retrieved from reference TRBV7-9 and TRBJ2-7, is DTGVSQNPRHKITKRGQNVTFRCDPISEHNRLYWYRQTLGQGPEFLTYFQNEAQLEKSRLLSDRFSAERPKGSFSTLEIQRTEQGDSAMYLCASSLGDLSYEQYFGPGTRLTVT.

This clone was found many times. From the germline J gene comes the end of the CDR3, since the read stops 3 residues before it. This sequence joins TRBV5-4 and TRBJ2-1; 14 nucleotides match TRBD2. The CDR3 is made up of 15 amino acids. Germline assignment: CDR1 SGHNT and CDR2 YYREEE (reference sequence). The trim removed 5 bases at V and 9 bases at J, leaving 7 bases unmatched. CDR3 DNA, as far as it was read: TGTGCCAGCAGATCGGGACTAGCGGGAGCTCGTGAG. Amino acid sequence: CASRSGLAGARE. The entire CDR3 protein reads CASRSGLAGAREQFF.

This clone was found many times. The read comes to an end 3 residues before the CDR3 does, leaving the germline J gene to fill in the end. V gene TRBV30 combines with J gene TRBJ1-1, with a possible D match to TRBD1 (6 bases). Germline CDR1 reads GTSNPN; CDR2 reads SVGIG (reference sequence). CDR3 size: 11 residues. The CDR3 reads CAWSVQGKAFF. The sequenced part of the CDR3 DNA is TGTGCCTGGAGTGTACAGGGAAAA.